This entry lists 29 T cell receptor beta chains sequenced from one sample in a study of spatial heterogeneity in lung cancer. One entry per CDR3 protein, called by TCRdb with MiXCR from the 5' RACE reads. The data contain some 39,000 distinct CDR3 sequences, approximately 6.5% of them seen just once; the ten biggest clones take up about 45%. Time point denoted: sample taken at primary tumor resection. Researchers sequenced whole RNA taken from tumor, nontumor lung or frozen PBMC without sorting. The sample consisted of PBMCs, taken at surgery. The receptors were sampled from a female donor with early-stage non-small cell lung cancer.

V is TRBV14 and J is TRBJ2-1; 8 nucleotides line up with TRBD1. After removal of 3 bases from V and 9 bases from J, the junction contained 7 bases not matched to a gene. The CDR3 has 14 residues. Germline-derived CDR1 and CDR2 are SGHDN and FVKESK. The CDR3 region has the DNA TGTGCCAGCAGCCATCAGGGGGCTCTATTTGAGCAGTTCTTC. Protein sequence: CASSHQGALFEQFF.

This clonotype was seen many times. The V and J genes are TRBV3-1 and TRBJ2-4, with a tentative D call TRBD2 (5 bases). The CDR3 spans 15 residues. V lost 5 bases and J 9 bases, leaving 20 bases between the germline ends. Germline lookup yields CDR1 LGHDT and CDR2 YNNKEL (reference sequence). CDR3 DNA: TGTGCCAGCAGCAGACGTAGCGCGAGCCCCCCCATTCAGTACTTC. Its translation is CASSRRSASPPIQYF.

The chain carries TRBV4-3 and TRBJ1-2; D uncertain. The length of the CDR3 is 13 residues. The germline V and J ends were trimmed by 4 bases and 4 bases, with 10 bases remaining between them. Germline CDR1 reads LGHNA; CDR2 reads YSLEER. The CDR3 region has the DNA TGCGCCAGCAGCCGAGGACGGAGCTATGGCTACACCTTC. This codes for CASSRGRSYGYTF.

This clonotype was observed many times. The CDR3 sequence is CATSRGGQGPNSPLHF. CDR3 nucleotide sequence: TGTGCCACCAGCAGAGGAGGGCAGGGACCAAATTCACCCCTCCACTTT. The genes are TRBV15 and TRBJ1-6; perhaps TRBD1 as D (5 bases). The germline V and J ends were trimmed by 1 base and 7 bases, with 14 bases remaining between them. The CDR3 contains 16 residues. Germline V gene data show CDR1 as LNHNV and CDR2 as YYDKDF (reference sequence).

The chain uses TRBV7-3 and TRBJ2-7; the match to TRBD2 covers 13 bases. V trimming: 5 bases; J trimming: 4 bases; junction bases outside the gene matches: 2. Germline loops: CDR1 SGHTA, CDR2 FQGTGA. This CDR3 spans 14 amino acids. In DNA form, the CDR3 reads TGTGCCAGCAGCCCGACTAGCGGGGGGTACGAGCAGTACTTC. Encoded protein: CASSPTSGGYEQYF.

This clonotype came up many times. The chain combines TRBV12-3 or TRBV12-4 with TRBJ2-6, with D tentatively TRBD1 or TRBD2 (5 bases each). Trimming removed 6 bases from V and 3 bases from J, with 21 bases in between. This CDR3 contains 18 residues. The CDR3 sequence: CASRPFGTDFYGANVLTF. For the CDR3, the DNA is TGTGCCAGCAGACCTTTCGGGACCGACTTTTATGGGGCCAACGTCCTGACTTTC.

The chain joins TRBV29-1 to TRBJ2-3, with D possibly called TRBD1 or TRBD2 (5 bases each). CDR1 and CDR2 from the germline V gene are SQVTM and ANQGSEA. CDR3 size: 13 residues. Trimming pared 4 bases from V and 6 bases from J, leaving 14 bases between. The CDR3 region is CSVAGRLLDTQYF. CDR3 nucleotide sequence: TGCAGCGTTGCGGGACGACTGTTGGATACGCAGTATTTT.

This clonotype was seen at least ten times. V gene TRBV4-1 combines with J gene TRBJ2-5; possibly TRBD1 for D (6 bases). Trimming stripped 2 bases from V and 5 bases from J, with 15 bases between. The CDR3 spans 15 residues. CDR1 and CDR2 (germline): MGHRA, YSYEKL. The CDR3 DNA reads as TGCGCCAGCAGCCAAACAGGGCCCCGGACGGAGACCCAGTACTTC. Encoded protein: CASSQTGPRTETQYF.

At least ten counts were recorded for this clonotype. The chain combines TRBV18 with TRBJ1-1; possible D gene TRBD1, 5 bases. The germline V gene encodes CDR1 KGHSH and CDR2 LQKENI. V lost 2 bases, J lost 7 bases, and 14 bases lay in between. The CDR3 contains 14 residues. The chain's CDR3 is CASSPGSRGVEAFF. CDR3 in DNA: TGTGCCAGCTCACCAGGTTCACGGGGCGTTGAAGCTTTCTTT.

This clonotype was counted at least ten times. The genes are TRBV5-1 and TRBJ1-1; a weak D match, TRBD1 (6 bases). CDR1 and CDR2 from the germline V gene are SGHRS and YFSETQ. Trimming left V 0 bases short and J 2 bases short, with 11 bases between. The CDR3 runs to 15 residues. CDR3 in amino acids: CASSLDTGTNTEAFF. In nucleotides, the CDR3 is TGCGCCAGCAGCTTGGATACAGGGACAAACACTGAAGCTTTCTTT.

This clonotype was detected many times. The CDR3 here is CASSTGWGQGSTDTQYF. In nucleotides, the CDR3 is TGTGCCAGCAGCACCGGTTGGGGACAGGGGTCCACAGATACGCAGTATTTT. This sequence joins TRBV28 and TRBJ2-3; TRBD1 aligns across 10 bases. V lost 6 bases, J lost 2 bases, and 11 bases stayed unmatched. Per germline, CDR1 MDHEN and CDR2 SYDVKM. This CDR3 region has 17 residues.

This clonotype was found many times. This chain links TRBV5-1 with TRBJ1-2; 10 bases align to TRBD1. The CDR3 covers 15 residues. Germline V CDR1 and CDR2: SGHRS, YFSETQ. Trimming took 3 bases from V and 3 from J; bases not matched to a gene: 5. The CDR3 reads CASSSGTGVDYGYTF. As DNA, the CDR3 is TGCGCCAGCAGCTCCGGGACAGGGGTTGACTATGGCTACACCTTC. Together with reference TRBV5-1 and TRBJ1-2, the CDR3 gives the full variable domain: KAGVTQTPRYLIKTRGQQVTLSCSPISGHRSVSWYQQTPGQGLQFLFEYFSETQRNKGNFPGRFSGRQFSNSRSEMNVSTLELGDSALYLCASSSGTGVDYGYTFGSGTRLTVV.

This clonotype was seen a few times. The rearrangement joins TRBV7-9 to TRBJ2-1; maybe TRBD2 (6 bases). The CDR3 consists of 14 residues. Germline CDR1 and CDR2: SEHNR and FQNEAQ (reference sequence). The V end lost 11 bases, the J end lost 0 bases, and 14 bases lay between the germline ends. The CDR3 spells CALSGETSYNEQFF. CDR3 coding DNA: TGTGCCCTTTCGGGGGAAACCTCCTACAATGAGCAGTTCTTC.

The V gene is TRBV20-1, the J gene TRBJ1-5, with 9 bases matching TRBD1. CDR3 length: 14 residues. V was clipped by 6 bases and J by 4 bases; unmatched bases: 7. CDR1 and CDR2 (germline): DFQATT, SNEGSKA (reference sequence). This CDR3 is CSAPTGGRNQPQHF. In DNA, the CDR3 is TGCAGTGCCCCGACAGGGGGAAGAAATCAGCCCCAGCATTTT.

This clonotype was picked up many times. The chain links TRBV6-5 to TRBJ1-5; D ambiguous. The CDR3 totals 12 residues. The ends were cut back, 1 base at V and 4 bases at J, with 2 bases in the middle. CDR1 and CDR2 from the germline V gene are MNHEY and SVGAGI. CDR3 bases: TGTGCCAGCAGTTACTTAAATCAGCCCCAGCATTTT. It is translated as CASSYLNQPQHF.

This clonotype was picked up a small number of times. The chain joins TRBV19 to TRBJ2-1; tentatively, D is TRBD2 (6 bases). This CDR3 spans 20 amino acids. CDR1 is LNHDA and CDR2 is SQIVND in the germline V gene (reference sequence). V shed 3 bases and J shed 0 bases, with 24 bases lying between them. CDR3 sequence: CASSIWQGRAGSRSYNEQFF. CDR3 DNA sequence: TGTGCCAGTAGTATCTGGCAGGGACGGGCGGGGAGCCGCTCCTACAATGAGCAGTTCTTC.

In this sample, this clonotype turned up many times. The CDR3 loop reads CASRTGQFDTDTQYF. In nucleotides, the CDR3 is TGTGCCAGCAGGACCGGACAATTTGACACAGATACGCAGTATTTT. The rearrangement uses TRBV6-6 and TRBJ2-3, with D possibly being TRBD1 (5 bases). CDR1 is MNHNY and CDR2 is SVGAGI in the germline V gene (reference sequence). The CDR3 is made up of 15 amino acids. With 6 bases removed from V and 2 bases from J, the gap between germline ends came to 15 bases.

This clonotype was detected many times. This sequence joins TRBV7-3 and TRBJ2-2; the D gene is possibly TRBD1 (6 bases). Trimming left V 2 bases short and J 0 bases short, with 10 bases between. This CDR3 has 16 amino acids. Germline assignment: CDR1 SGHTA and CDR2 FQGTGA. The CDR3 protein is CASSLYQGPNTGELFF. The DNA for the CDR3 is TGTGCCAGCAGCTTATATCAGGGGCCGAACACCGGGGAGCTGTTTTTT.

The genes are TRBV7-2 and TRBJ2-5; 9 bases map to TRBD1. This CDR3 contains 14 residues. Trimming at V came to 5 bases and at J to 2 bases, leaving 3 bases not matched to a gene. Germline V gene data show CDR1 as SGHTA and CDR2 as FQGNSA. CDR3 bases: TGTGCCAGCAGCCGCGGACAGGGGCAAGAGACCCAGTACTTC. Residues: CASSRGQGQETQYF. The full variable domain, its missing parts supplied by reference TRBV7-2 and TRBJ2-5, is GAGVSQSPSNKVTEKGKDVELRCDPISGHTALYWYRQSLGQGLEFLIYFQGNSAPDKSGLPSDRFSAERTGGSVSTLTIQRTQQEDSAVYLCASSRGQGQETQYFGPGTRLLVL.

This clonotype was observed at least ten times. J is TRBJ2-7 and V is TRBV5-1, with 9 positions matching TRBD2. The length of the CDR3 is 16 residues. V shed 3 bases, J shed 0 bases, and the junction held 7 bases outside the gene matches. Germline V gives CDR1 SGHRS, CDR2 YFSETQ. CDR3 nucleotides: TGCGCCAGCAGCTCAGGACTAGCGATGAGCTCCTACGAGCAGTACTTC. The encoded protein is CASSSGLAMSSYEQYF.

This clonotype was detected ten times or more. The chain combines TRBV7-9 with TRBJ2-1, with 8 bases fitting TRBD2. CDR1 and CDR2 from the germline V gene are SEHNR and FQNEAQ (reference sequence). The CDR3 length is 15 residues. J was trimmed by 8 bases and V by 5 bases; bases with no gene match: 11. CDR3 loop: CASSLSGLVNDEQFF. DNA for the CDR3: TGTGCCAGCAGCCTCTCGGGACTAGTTAATGATGAGCAGTTCTTC.

This clonotype was counted at least ten times. The rearrangement joins TRBV27 to TRBJ1-5; possible D gene TRBD1, 5 bases. V dropped 4 bases and J dropped 5 bases, with 9 bases sitting between them. The CDR3 contains 13 residues. Germline V gene data show CDR1 as MNHEY and CDR2 as SMNVEV (reference sequence). The CDR3 DNA sequence: TGTGCCAGCAGTTGGGGCAGGGATCAGCCCCAGCATTTT. It codes for CASSWGRDQPQHF.

In this sample, this clonotype turned up many times. The CDR3 DNA sequence: TGTGCCAGCAGTGGCCCCGCAGGGAACTATGGCTACACCTTC. This translates into CASSGPAGNYGYTF. The chain uses TRBV28 and TRBJ1-2, with a possible D match to TRBD1 (5 bases). Germline V lookup: CDR1 MDHEN, CDR2 SYDVKM. V lost 5 bases to trimming and J lost 2 bases, with 12 bases between them. CDR3 length: 14 amino acids.

This clonotype was seen repeatedly, ten times or more. The chain has TRBV29-1 and TRBJ1-2; a possible D gene is TRBD1 (6 bases). Germline CDR1 SQVTM, CDR2 ANQGSEA. V dropped 7 bases and J dropped 0 bases, with 9 bases sitting between them. CDR3 length equals 12 residues. The CDR3 bases are TGCAGCGCACGACAGGCTAACTATGGCTACACCTTC. Its translation is CSARQANYGYTF. Complete variable domain (other parts from reference TRBV29-1 and TRBJ1-2): SAVISQKPSRDICQRGTSLTIQCQVDSQVTMMFWYRQQPGQSLTLIATANQGSEATYESGFVIDKFPISRPNLTFSTLTVSNMSPEDSSIYLCSARQANYGYTFGSGTRLTVV.

This clonotype was seen a single time. The chain employs TRBV20-1 and TRBJ1-1; D possibly corresponds to TRBD1 (5 bases). V was pared by 3 bases and J by 8 bases, with 19 bases between. Germline lookup yields CDR1 DFQATT and CDR2 SNEGSKA (reference sequence). The CDR3 runs to 14 residues. The CDR3 sequence: CSASPPPGHWEAFF. The CDR3 DNA reads TGCAGTGCTAGCCCGCCACCAGGACACTGGGAAGCTTTCTTT.

There are many counts of this clonotype. The V call is TRBV2, the J call TRBJ2-5; D possibly corresponds to TRBD1 (6 bases). CDR1 is SNHLY and CDR2 is FYNNEI in the germline V gene. V was shortened by 6 bases and J by 4 bases, with 12 bases between the two germline ends. This CDR3 has 13 residues. The chain's CDR3 is CASRIQGRETQYF. The DNA of the CDR3 is TGTGCCAGCAGAATACAGGGTCGAGAGACCCAGTACTTC. Filled out from reference TRBV2 and TRBJ2-5, the complete variable domain reads EPEVTQTPSHQVTQMGQEVILRCVPISNHLYFYWYRQILGQKVEFLVSFYNNEISEKSEIFDDQFSVERPDGSNFTLKIRSTKLEDSAMYFCASRIQGRETQYFGPGTRLLVL.

The rearrangement links TRBV28 to TRBJ1-4; a weak D match, TRBD1 (5 bases). CDR3 length: 14 residues. Germline V gene data show CDR1 as MDHEN and CDR2 as SYDVKM. Trimming pared 8 bases from V and 8 bases from J, leaving 18 bases between. CDR3 sequence (DNA): TGTGCCAGCGGTAGAGGGATAGGGGAAGAAAAACTGTTTTTT. It yields the protein CASGRGIGEEKLFF.

This clonotype has a handful of counts. V gene TRBV7-9 combines with J gene TRBJ1-1, with 9 positions matching TRBD1. This CDR3 has 19 amino acids. The V gene's germline CDR1 is SEHNR and CDR2 FQNEAQ (reference sequence). Trimming at V came to 3 bases and at J to 3 bases, leaving 17 bases not matched to a gene. The chain's CDR3 is CASSFGRQGVTSGDTEAFF. As DNA, the CDR3 is TGTGCCAGCAGCTTTGGGAGACAGGGGGTGACCTCAGGGGACACTGAAGCTTTCTTT. The full variable domain, its missing parts supplied by reference TRBV7-9 and TRBJ1-1, is DTGVSQNPRHKITKRGQNVTFRCDPISEHNRLYWYRQTLGQGPEFLTYFQNEAQLEKSRLLSDRFSAERPKGSFSTLEIQRTEQGDSAMYLCASSFGRQGVTSGDTEAFFGQGTRLTVV.

This clonotype was recorded at least ten times. The chain employs TRBV7-9 and TRBJ2-7; unclear D gene. CDR3 length equals 19 residues. The V end was cut by 5 bases, the J end by 1 base, with 27 bases between. Germline CDR1 reads SEHNR; CDR2 reads FQNEAQ (reference sequence). The CDR3 loop is CASSPRPTKLKLSSYEQYF. The CDR3 DNA follows: TGTGCCAGCAGCCCCCGCCCTACAAAACTAAAGCTAAGTTCCTACGAGCAGTACTTC.